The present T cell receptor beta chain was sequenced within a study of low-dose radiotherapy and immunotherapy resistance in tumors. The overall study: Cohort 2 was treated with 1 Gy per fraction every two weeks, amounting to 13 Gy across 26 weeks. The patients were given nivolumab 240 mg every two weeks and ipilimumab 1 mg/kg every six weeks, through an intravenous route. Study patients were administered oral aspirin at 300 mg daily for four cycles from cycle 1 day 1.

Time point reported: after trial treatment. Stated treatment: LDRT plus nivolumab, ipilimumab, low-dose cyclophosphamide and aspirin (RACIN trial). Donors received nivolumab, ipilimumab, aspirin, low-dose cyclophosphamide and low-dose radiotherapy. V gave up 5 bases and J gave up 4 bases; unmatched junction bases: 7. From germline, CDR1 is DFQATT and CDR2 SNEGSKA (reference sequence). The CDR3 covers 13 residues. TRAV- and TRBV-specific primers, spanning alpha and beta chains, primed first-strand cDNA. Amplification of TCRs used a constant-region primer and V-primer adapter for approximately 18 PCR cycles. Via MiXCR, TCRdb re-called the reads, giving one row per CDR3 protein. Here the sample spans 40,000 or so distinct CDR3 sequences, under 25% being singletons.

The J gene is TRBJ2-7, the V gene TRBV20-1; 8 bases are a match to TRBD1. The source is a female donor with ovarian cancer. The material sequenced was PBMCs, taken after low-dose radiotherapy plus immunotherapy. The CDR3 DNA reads TGCAGTGCTTCCCGGACAGGGCTTTACGAGCAGTACTTC. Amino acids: CSASRTGLYEQYF.